A single sample is the source of the 7 T cell receptor beta chains below, sequenced in a study of vaccination and CD4 T cells after COVID-19. Treatment in this sample: approximately nine-day PBMC culture with coronavirus spike peptide pools or control peptides (ViraFEST assay). The antigens of these receptors remain unknown. An Oncomine TCR Beta short-read assay was used to sequence the DNA from cultured CD4+ T cells. TCRdb ran MiXCR on the PCR reads and lists one entry per CDR3 protein. The table shows about 17,000 distinct CDR3 sequences, with approximately 36% occurring only once. Sequenced input: CD4+ T cells from blood, cultured in vitro. The receptors originated from a human donor who had recovered from COVID-19.

The table lists this clonotype with a few counts. This chain links TRBV15 with TRBJ1-3, with a possible D match to TRBD1 (5 bases). Trimming took off 0 bases at V and 4 bases at J, with 10 bases between the two ends. Per germline, CDR1 LNHNV and CDR2 YYDKDF (reference sequence). The CDR3 runs to 15 residues. CDR3 loop: CATSRDHQGGNTIYF. CDR3 coding DNA: TGTGCCACCAGCAGAGATCATCAGGGAGGAAACACCATATATTTT.

In the case of this clonotype: A read error may produce the germline difference seen at one junction end. The chain carries TRBV7-8 and TRBJ2-7; TRBD2 matches 8 bases. This CDR3 spans 17 amino acids. Germline V gives CDR1 SGHVS, CDR2 FQNEAQ. This CDR3 is CASSLRVMTGGAYEQHF. CDR3 sequence (DNA): TGTGCCAGCAGCTTACGCGTTATGACGGGAGGGGCCTACGAGCAGCACTTC. The entire variable domain, with the rest obtained from reference TRBV7-8 and TRBJ2-7, is as follows: GAGVSQSPRYKVAKRGQDVALRCDPISGHVSLFWYQQALGQGPEFLTYFQNEAQLDKSGLPSDRFFAERPEGSVSTLKIQRTQQEDSAVYLCASSLRVMTGGAYEQHFGPGTRLTVT.

This clonotype was recorded a few times. The chain combines TRBV5-1 with TRBJ2-2; 7 nucleotides match TRBD1. V gave up 5 bases and J gave up 3 bases; unmatched junction bases: 7. Germline V gene lookup returns CDR1 SGHRS and CDR2 YFSETQ. The CDR3 runs 15 residues. CDR3 region: CASRRDGTDTGELFF. The CDR3 coding sequence is TGCGCCAGCAGAAGAGACGGGACAGACACCGGGGAGCTGTTTTTT.

The V call is TRBV6-5, the J call TRBJ2-1; D is ambiguous. V lost 3 bases and J 2 bases, leaving 8 bases between the germline ends. CDR1 and CDR2 (germline): MNHEY, SVGAGI. CDR3 length equals 14 residues. In DNA, the CDR3 is TGTGCCAGCAGTTATCGATCTACCTACAATGAGCAGTTCTTC. It specifies CASSYRSTYNEQFF.

By frequency in the sample, this clonotype is large. The J gene is TRBJ2-7, the V gene TRBV4-1; 12 nucleotides line up with TRBD2. This CDR3 comprises 13 residues. Per the germline V gene, CDR1 is MGHRA and CDR2 is YSYEKL. V lost 4 bases and J lost 6; bases outside the gene matches: 1. CDR3 in amino acids: CASSPGLAGEQYF. CDR3 nucleotide sequence: TGCGCCAGCAGCCCGGGACTAGCGGGCGAGCAGTACTTC.

This clonotype was recorded a few times. The chain joins TRBV24-1 to TRBJ2-5; D call uncertain. This CDR3 contains 14 residues. The V end lost 0 bases, the J end lost 2 bases, and 6 bases lay between the germline ends. Germline V lookup: CDR1 KGHDR, CDR2 SFDVKD. CDR3 nucleotide sequence: TGTGCCACCAGTGATTTGGCGTTTCAAGAGACCCAGTACTTC. Protein sequence: CATSDLAFQETQYF.

The table lists this clonotype with a count of one. The rearrangement joins TRBV21-1 to TRBJ2-1; the DNA was not used to check the table's D call, TRBD2. TRBV21-1 is deemed a pseudogene. This CDR3 is built from 15 residues. This chain's CDR3 is CASSKWAGGPNEQFF. CDR3 bases: TGTGCCAGCAGCAAGTGGGCGGGAGGGCCAAATGAGCAGTTCTTC.